One and the same sample provided the 19 T cell receptor beta chains below, sequenced in a study of blood T cell repertoires in COVID-19. Some clones are missing from TCRdb's copy, which holds only in-frame ones; the method was immunoSEQ multiplex PCR. The repertoire holds some 50,000 clones, with around 88% as singletons. Source material: peripheral blood. These receptor sequences come from a woman aged 60-70 years with acute or convalescent COVID-19.

The V call is TRBV6-1, the J call TRBJ1-5; D is perhaps TRBD1 (5 bases). Deletions cut 3 bases from V and 4 bases from J, with 16 bases between. The CDR3 length is 16 residues. The germline gives CDR1 MNHNS, CDR2 SASEGT. In DNA form, the CDR3 reads TGTGCCAGCAGTGACCAACGACAGATTAGGAATCAGCCCCAGCATTTT. It translates to CASSDQRQIRNQPQHF.

V gene TRBV29-1 combines with J gene TRBJ1-2; a possible D gene is TRBD1 (5 bases). The CDR3 totals 11 residues. The V end was cut by 4 bases, the J end by 6 bases, with 9 bases between. CDR1 is SQVTM, CDR2 ANQGSEA, per germline. The CDR3 sequence is CSVGQGHGYTF. CDR3 coding DNA: TGCAGCGTTGGTCAGGGCCATGGCTACACCTTC.

The gene calls are TRBV5-1 and TRBJ2-7; 8 bases match TRBD2. The CDR3 runs 16 residues. In germline, CDR1 is SGHRS, CDR2 YFSETQ. V was clipped by 4 bases and J by 5 bases; unmatched bases: 14. The chain's CDR3 is CASSTATSGPSNEQYF. The CDR3 bases are TGCGCCAGCAGCACCGCAACTAGCGGACCTTCCAACGAGCAGTACTTC.

The count of this clone is one. The chain combines TRBV28 with TRBJ1-6; TRBD1 might be the D (5 bases). The V end was cut by 7 bases, the J end by 10 bases, with 20 bases between. The CDR3 contains 15 residues. CDR1 MDHEN and CDR2 SYDVKM come from the germline V gene. The CDR3 sequence is CASKNGDSSSSPLHF. CDR3 bases: TGTGCCAGCAAAAATGGGGACTCAAGTAGCTCACCCCTCCACTTT.

The chain employs TRBV12-3 or TRBV12-4 and TRBJ1-2, with D unresolved. Trimming shortened V by 3 bases and J by 8 bases, and 13 bases separated the two germline ends. The CDR3 extends over 13 amino acids. CDR3 amino acids: CASSFYGERGYTF. The CDR3 nucleotides read TGTGCCAGCAGTTTCTACGGGGAGAGAGGCTACACCTTC.

A single count supports this clone. The chain recombines TRBV2 with TRBJ2-5; D remains ambiguous. V shed 3 bases and J shed 5 bases, with 10 bases lying between them. This CDR3 is 13 amino acids long. CDR1 is SNHLY and CDR2 is FYNNEI in the germline V gene. As DNA, the CDR3 is TGTGCCAGCAGTGATTCAGGTTTGGAGACCCAGTACTTC. It specifies CASSDSGLETQYF.

The gene calls are TRBV6-5 and TRBJ1-1; D not resolved. The V end was cut by 6 bases, the J end by 3 bases, with 14 bases between. CDR1 and CDR2 (germline): MNHEY, SVGAGI. The CDR3 length is 14 residues. DNA for the CDR3: TGTGCCAGCAGCCGCACCCGACACGACACTGAAGCTTTCTTT. Translated, it gives CASSRTRHDTEAFF.

The chain links TRBV3-1 (or the pseudogene TRBV3-2) to TRBJ2-7, with 8 bases fitting TRBD1. Germline V gene sequence: CDR1 LGHDT, CDR2 YNNKEL (reference sequence). J was trimmed by 7 bases and V by 3 bases; bases with no gene match: 11. The CDR3 covers 15 residues. In nucleotides, the CDR3 is TGTGCCAGCAGCCATCCAGGGACAGGTCTGAAGGAGCAGTACTTC. Encoded protein: CASSHPGTGLKEQYF.

This chain uses TRBV7-2 with TRBJ2-7; 8 positions match TRBD2. CDR1 SGHTA and CDR2 FQGNSA come from the germline V gene. The CDR3 spans 16 residues. V was pared by 5 bases and J by 0 bases, with 9 bases of the junction left unmatched. CDR3 residues: CASSLRAGGSSYEQYF. CDR3 sequence (DNA): TGTGCCAGCAGCCTCCGGGCGGGGGGTTCCTCCTACGAGCAGTACTTC.

The genes are TRBV2 and TRBJ1-5, with D possibly matching TRBD1 (5 bases). V was clipped by 7 bases and J by 1 base, with 14 bases between them. The CDR3 is 15 amino acids. Per the germline V gene, CDR1 is SNHLY and CDR2 is FYNNEI. In nucleotides, the CDR3 is TGTGCCAGCACTCCAGACGGGGGGAGCAATCAGCCCCAGCATTTT. Translated: CASTPDGGSNQPQHF.

The rearrangement uses TRBV5-1 and TRBJ2-1; weak D call: TRBD1 (5 bases). The CDR3 extends over 20 amino acids. V lost 4 bases, J lost 0 bases, and 26 bases lay in between. CDR1 SGHRS and CDR2 YFSETQ come from the germline V gene. The chain's CDR3 is CASSRRQTNSYSDSYNEQFF. CDR3 DNA sequence: TGCGCCAGCAGCAGAAGACAGACAAACTCCTATTCAGACTCCTACAATGAGCAGTTCTTC.

J is TRBJ1-6 and V is TRBV7-2, with a weak D call TRBD1 (6 bases). V gave up 5 bases and J gave up 7 bases, with 15 bases separating them. Germline CDR1 and CDR2: SGHTA and FQGNSA. The CDR3 sequence is 15 residues long. The CDR3 loop reads CASSTRRGNNSPLHF. CDR3 nucleotide sequence: TGTGCCAGCAGCACTCGCAGGGGTAACAATTCACCCCTCCACTTT.

The genes are TRBV2 and TRBJ2-7, with no clear D. This CDR3 has 13 residues. CDR1 and CDR2 (germline): SNHLY, FYNNEI. The ends were cut back, 3 bases at V and 0 bases at J, with 6 bases in the middle. The CDR3 DNA reads TGTGCCAGCAGTGATCTCCCCTCCTACGAGCAGTACTTC. Its translation: CASSDLPSYEQYF.

J is TRBJ2-1 and V is TRBV2; no clear D gene. Trimming cost V 3 bases and J 8 bases, with 14 bases left between them. The CDR3 has 14 amino acids. In germline, CDR1 is SNHLY, CDR2 FYNNEI. The CDR3 loop is CASSENLRGDEQFF. The CDR3 DNA is TGTGCCAGCAGTGAGAACTTACGCGGCGATGAGCAGTTCTTC.

The chain carries TRBV28 and TRBJ1-2; 10 bases are a match to TRBD1. The CDR3 is 14 amino acids. The V gene's germline CDR1 is MDHEN and CDR2 SYDVKM. V lost 5 bases and J lost 7; bases outside the gene matches: 7. This chain's CDR3 is CASSIGQGVAGYTF. CDR3 DNA sequence: TGTGCCAGCAGTATCGGACAGGGGGTGGCTGGCTACACCTTC.

This chain uses TRBV7-3 with TRBJ1-1; D is undetermined. CDR1 and CDR2 from the germline V gene are SGHTA and FQGTGA. Trimming pared 1 base from V and 2 bases from J, leaving 8 bases between. The CDR3 spans 14 residues. The CDR3 loop is CASSLMGDNTEAFF. CDR3 nucleotide sequence: TGTGCCAGCAGCTTAATGGGAGACAACACTGAAGCTTTCTTT.

The chain combines TRBV5-1 with TRBJ2-7; weak D call: TRBD2 (6 bases). Trimming removed 4 bases from V and 2 bases from J, with 16 bases in between. Germline V gene lookup returns CDR1 SGHRS and CDR2 YFSETQ. This CDR3 region has 15 residues. The CDR3 region is CASSINAGRAYEQYF. CDR3 coding DNA: TGCGCCAGCAGCATCAACGCGGGGAGAGCCTACGAGCAGTACTTC.

The chain uses TRBV7-2 and TRBJ1-1; tentative D call: TRBD1 (6 bases). CDR3 length: 15 amino acids. In germline, CDR1 is SGHTA, CDR2 FQGNSA. Trimming shortened V by 6 bases and J by 7 bases, and 21 bases separated the two germline ends. Written as DNA, the CDR3 is TGTGCCAGCAGTCTCCGGTGGCAGGGGCGATTTGAAGCTTTCTTT. This translates into CASSLRWQGRFEAFF.

This clone came up once. This sequence joins TRBV18 and TRBJ1-2, with TRBD1 matching over 7 bases. The CDR3 has 13 residues. Germline CDR1 KGHSH, CDR2 LQKENI. The ends lost 3 bases at V and 8 bases at J; junction bases unmatched: 6. The CDR3 nucleotides are TGTGCCAGCTCACCGACAGGGTCAGGGGGCTACACCTTC. Encoded protein: CASSPTGSGGYTF.